This T cell receptor (beta chain) was sequenced in a study of blood T cell repertoires in COVID-19. Whole-study context: The United States, Italy and Spain provided the acute and convalescent COVID-19 samples. Nucleic acid was either cDNA or gDNA, and it came from T cells, B-cell-depleted T cells, or PBMCs.

The protocol was immunoSEQ multiplex PCR, while the TCRdb copy is restricted to in-frame clones and leaves out a portion. The sample shows 70,000 to 75,000 clones, 70% to 90% of them seen only once. The V gene end was trimmed by 3 bases and the J gene end by 14 bases; junction bases not matched to a gene: 11. This CDR3 is 14 amino acids long. Per germline, CDR1 SGHTA and CDR2 FQGNSA. This clonotype was sampled from a woman older than 75 with active or convalescent COVID-19. The sequenced sample consisted of peripheral blood. The chain recombines TRBV7-2 with TRBJ1-2; 11 nucleotides agree with TRBD1. Here the CDR3 reads CASSFDTGQGAKTF. CDR3 sequence (DNA): TGTGCCAGCAGCTTTGATACAGGACAGGGGGCTAAAACCTTC.